The subject of this entry is one T cell receptor (beta chain). The CDR3 consists of 15 residues. V lost 8 bases, J lost 0 bases, and 14 bases lay in between. From germline, CDR1 is SGHRS and CDR2 YFSETQ. These data belong to a study of T cell clones after liver transplantation. Study information: Samples came from ITN030ST, which attempted immunosuppression withdrawal within 2 years of liver transplantation. Post-transplant blood was tracked for graft-donor-reactive T cell clones identified in a pre-transplant mixed lymphocyte reaction.

Assay used: immunoSEQ multiplex PCR; TCRdb lists only in-frame clones, some missing. The sample contains about 100,000 clones, roughly four fifths of which appear only once. Thawed unstimulated PBMCs were FACS-sorted by CD3, CD4 and CD8 into two populations. The V gene is TRBV5-1, the J gene TRBJ2-2; D is undetermined. Sequenced material: CD4+ T cells from blood, taken before liver transplant. The source is a human donor who received a liver transplant. Here the CDR3 reads CASQIGRPNTGELFF. The DNA of the CDR3 is TGCGCCAGTCAAATCGGACGTCCGAACACCGGGGAGCTGTTTTTT.